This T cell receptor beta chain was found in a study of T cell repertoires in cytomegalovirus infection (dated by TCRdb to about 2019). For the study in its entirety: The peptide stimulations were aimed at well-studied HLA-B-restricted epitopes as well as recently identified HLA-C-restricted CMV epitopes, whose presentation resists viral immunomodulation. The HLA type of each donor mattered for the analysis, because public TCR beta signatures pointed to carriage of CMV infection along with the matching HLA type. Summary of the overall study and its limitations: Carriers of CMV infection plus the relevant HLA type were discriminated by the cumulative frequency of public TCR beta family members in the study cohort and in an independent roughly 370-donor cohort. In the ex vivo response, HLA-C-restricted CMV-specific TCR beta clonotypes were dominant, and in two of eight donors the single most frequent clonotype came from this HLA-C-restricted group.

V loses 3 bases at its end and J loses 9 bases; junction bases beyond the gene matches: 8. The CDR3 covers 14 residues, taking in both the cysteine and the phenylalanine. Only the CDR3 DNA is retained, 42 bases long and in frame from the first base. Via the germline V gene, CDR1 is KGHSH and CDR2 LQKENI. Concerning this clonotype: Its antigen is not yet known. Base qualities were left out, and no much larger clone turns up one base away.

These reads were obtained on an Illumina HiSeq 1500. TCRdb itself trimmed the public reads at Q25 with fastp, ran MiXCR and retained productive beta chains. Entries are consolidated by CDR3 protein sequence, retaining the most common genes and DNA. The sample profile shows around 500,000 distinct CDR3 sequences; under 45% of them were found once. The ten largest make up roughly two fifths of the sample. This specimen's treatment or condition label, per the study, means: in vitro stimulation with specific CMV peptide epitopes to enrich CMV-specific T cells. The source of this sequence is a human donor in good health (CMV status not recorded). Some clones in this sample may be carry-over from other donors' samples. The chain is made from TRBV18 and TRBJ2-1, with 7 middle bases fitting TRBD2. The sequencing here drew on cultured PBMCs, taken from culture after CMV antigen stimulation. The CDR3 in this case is CASSPGGEYGEQFF. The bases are TGTGCCAGCTCACCTGGGGGGGAGTATGGTGAGCAGTTCTTC.